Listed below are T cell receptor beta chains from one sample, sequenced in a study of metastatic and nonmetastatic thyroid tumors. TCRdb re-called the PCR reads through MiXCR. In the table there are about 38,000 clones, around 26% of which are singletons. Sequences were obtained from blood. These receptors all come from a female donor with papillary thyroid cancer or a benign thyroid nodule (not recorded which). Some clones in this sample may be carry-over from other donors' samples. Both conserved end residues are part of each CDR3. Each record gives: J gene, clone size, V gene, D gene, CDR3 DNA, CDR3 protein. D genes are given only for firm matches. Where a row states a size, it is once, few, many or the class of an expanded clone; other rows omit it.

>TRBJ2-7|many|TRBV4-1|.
TGCGCCAGCAGCCAGGCGGCCTTGGGGGTCTCCTACGAGCAGTACTTC
CASSQAALGVSYEQYF
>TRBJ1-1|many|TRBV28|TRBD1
TGTGCCAGCAGTTACAGGGGCACTGAAGCTTTCTTT
CASSYRGTEAFF
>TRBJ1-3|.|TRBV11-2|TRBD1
TGTGCCAGCAGCTTAGGAGAGGGGGCGCAAGGAAACACCATATATTTT
CASSLGEGAQGNTIYF
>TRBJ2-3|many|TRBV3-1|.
TGTGCCAGCAGCCAGGGTGCAGATACGCAGTATTTT
CASSQGADTQYF
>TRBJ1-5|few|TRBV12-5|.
TGTGCTAGTGGTTTTGGGGACAATCAGCCCCAGCATTTT
CASGFGDNQPQHF
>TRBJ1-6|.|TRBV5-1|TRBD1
TGCGCCAGCGCACGAGGAGGACAGGGCTATTCACCCCTCCACTTT
CASARGGQGYSPLHF
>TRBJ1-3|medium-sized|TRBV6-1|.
TGTGCCAGCAGTGAAGACTCCGGAAACACCATATATTTT
CASSEDSGNTIYF
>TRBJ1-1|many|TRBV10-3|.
TGTGCCATCAGTGAGTCGATAAGGGGGAACACTGAAGCTTTCTTT
CAISESIRGNTEAFF
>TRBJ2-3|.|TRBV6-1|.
TGTGCCAGCAGTTTGAATCCATACTTTGACACAGATACGCAGTATTTT
CASSLNPYFDTDTQYF
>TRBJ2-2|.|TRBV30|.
TGTGCCTGGAGTCCGAGTCAGGGGAGTCTCGGGGAGCTGTTTTTT
CAWSPSQGSLGELFF
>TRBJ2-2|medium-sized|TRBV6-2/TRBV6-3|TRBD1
TGTGCCAGCAGCCGGGGACAGCACACCGGGGAGCTGTTTTTT
CASSRGQHTGELFF
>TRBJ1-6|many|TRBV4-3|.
TGCGCCAGCAGCCAAGAGGTCAGATCCAATTCACCCCTCCACTTT
CASSQEVRSNSPLHF
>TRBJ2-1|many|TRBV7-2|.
TGTGCCAGCAGCTTGCGAGGGGAGCGATACAATGAGCAGTTCTTC
CASSLRGERYNEQFF
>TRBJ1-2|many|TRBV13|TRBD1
TGTGCCAGCAGCGACTACAGGGGTAGTAGCGATGGCTACACCTTC
CASSDYRGSSDGYTF
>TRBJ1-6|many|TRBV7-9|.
TGTGCCAGCAGCGTAAGCTCCTATAATTCACCCCTCCACTTT
CASSVSSYNSPLHF
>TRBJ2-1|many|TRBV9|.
TGTGCCAGCAGCGTAGAGGCAGTAATTGATGAGCAGTTCTTC
CASSVEAVIDEQFF
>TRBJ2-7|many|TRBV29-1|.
TGCAGCGTTCTCCAAGGGTTTGGCGAGCAGTACTTC
CSVLQGFGEQYF
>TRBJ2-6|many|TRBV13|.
TGTGCCAGCAGCTTAGCCTCCTCTGGGGCCAACGTCCTGACTTTC
CASSLASSGANVLTF
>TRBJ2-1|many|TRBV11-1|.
TGTGCCAGCAGCTACAGACTCTACAATGAGCAGTTCTTC
CASSYRLYNEQFF
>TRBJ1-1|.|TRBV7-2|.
TGTGCCAGCAGCCCCCAAGCGTCCGGGTCCACTGAATCTTTCTTT
CASSPQASGSTESFF
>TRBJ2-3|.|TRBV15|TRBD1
TGTGCCACCAGCAGGGACAGGTATACGCAGTATTTT
CATSRDRYTQYF
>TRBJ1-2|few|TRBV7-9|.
TGTGCCAGCAGCGCAAACAGGGTTGGCTACACCTTC
CASSANRVGYTF
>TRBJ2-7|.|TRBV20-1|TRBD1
TGCAGTGCTAGATCTACGGGACAGGGGGCTAGAGTAGCGGTCTCCTACGAGCAGTACTTC
CSARSTGQGARVAVSYEQYF
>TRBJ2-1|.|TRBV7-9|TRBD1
TGTGCCAGCAGCTTAGGACAGGGCAATGAGCAGTTCTTC
CASSLGQGNEQFF
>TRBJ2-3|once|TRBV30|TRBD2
TGTGCCTGGAGTGTGGGGACTAGCGGGATCACAGATACGCAGTATTTT
CAWSVGTSGITDTQYF
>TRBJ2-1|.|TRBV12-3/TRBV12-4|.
TGTGCCAGCACCCACCCGGTGGCCCCCTATAATGAGCAGTTCTTC
CASTHPVAPYNEQFF
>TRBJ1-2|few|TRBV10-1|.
TGCGCCAGCAGTGAGTCGACAGGTTATGGCTACACCTTC
CASSESTGYGYTF
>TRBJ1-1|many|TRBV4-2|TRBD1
TGTGCCAGCAGCCAACCGGGACAGGACAGCACTGAAGCTTTCTTT
CASSQPGQDSTEAFF
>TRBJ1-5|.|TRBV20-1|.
TGCAGTGCTAGAGATCTGGTGGACACCGATCAGCCCCAGCATTTT
CSARDLVDTDQPQHF
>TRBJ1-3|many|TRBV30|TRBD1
TGTGCCTGGAGTGTACTAAGCCAAGGGGGCGCGTATGGAAACACCATATATTTT
CAWSVLSQGGAYGNTIYF
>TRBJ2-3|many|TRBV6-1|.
TGTGCCAGCAGTAGGGACATCACAGATACGCAGTATTTT
CASSRDITDTQYF
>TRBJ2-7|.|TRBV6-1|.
TGTGCCAGCAGTAGTCACAGGGCTGGGGACCCCATCTGCGAGCAGTACTTC
CASSSHRAGDPICEQYF
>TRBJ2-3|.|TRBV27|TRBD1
TGTGCCAGCAGTTCGGGACAGGGTTCCTGGACGCAGTATTTT
CASSSGQGSWTQYF
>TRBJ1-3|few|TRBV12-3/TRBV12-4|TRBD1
TGTGCCAGCAGCGACAACAGGGGAACTGGAAACACCATATATTTT
CASSDNRGTGNTIYF
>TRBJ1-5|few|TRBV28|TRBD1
TGTGCCAGCAGGGACAGGGGGAGGCCCCAGCATTTT
CASRDRGRPQHF
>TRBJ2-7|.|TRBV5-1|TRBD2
TGCGCCAGCAGCTTGGGAGCGGGAGGATCCAACGAGCAGTACTTC
CASSLGAGGSNEQYF
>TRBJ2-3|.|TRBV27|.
TGTGCCAGCAGGCCCTGCGTTACCGCTAGCACAGATACGCAGTATTTT
CASRPCVTASTDTQYF